A selection of T cell receptor beta chains follows, all from one sample in a study of cytomegalovirus exposure and HLA in healthy donors. Data came from immunoSEQ multiplex PCR; TCRdb stores just in-frame clones and leaves some out. The sample yields 90,000 to 140,000 clones, less than 85% seen once. The sample consisted of PBMCs. The origin of the receptors is a man between 40 and 49 years old in good health and CMV-seropositive. The CDR3 runs from the conserved cysteine through the conserved F or W. The D gene is left open where the match is weak. Only some rows state a clone size, as once, few, many or a class for expanded clones.

>TRBJ1-1|-|-|TRBV19|12
TGTGCCAGCCAGGGGTGGAACACTGAAGCTTTCTTT
CASQGWNTEAFF
>TRBJ1-4|TRBD1|-|TRBV5-1|16
TGCGCCAGCAGGAGGGGACAGGGACCCAATAATGAAAAACTGTTTTTT
CASRRGQGPNNEKLFF
>TRBJ1-2|TRBD1|-|TRBV18|15
TGTGCCAGCTCACCGTCACAGGGGGGGTACTATGGCTACACCTTC
CASSPSQGGYYGYTF
>TRBJ2-2|-|-|TRBV29-1|14
TGCAGCGCCAACGGGACTCCGGACACCGGGGAGCTGTTTTTT
CSANGTPDTGELFF
>TRBJ1-4|-|once|TRBV28|14
TGTGCCAGCAGTTTTACAGAACTTAATGAAAAACTGTTTTTT
CASSFTELNEKLFF
>TRBJ1-6|TRBD1|-|TRBV5-6|14
TGTGCCAGCAGCCCGACAGGGGTAAATTCACCCCTCCACTTT
CASSPTGVNSPLHF
>TRBJ2-3|TRBD1|-|TRBV7-6|19
TGTGCCAGCAGACGAGGGGGCCCCACCGACAGGGGGCGAACAGATACGCAGTATTTT
CASRRGGPTDRGRTDTQYF
>TRBJ2-2|-|once|TRBV4-2|16
TGTGCCAGCAGCCGAGGGGTCGCGGGAAGAACCGGGGAGCTGTTTTTT
CASSRGVAGRTGELFF
>TRBJ1-3|-|-|TRBV19|15
TGTGCCAGTAGTAGGCGGGGGCACTCTGGAAACACCATATATTTT
CASSRRGHSGNTIYF
>TRBJ1-2|-|-|TRBV20-1|11
TGCAGTGCTAGGCAGGGTGATGGCTACACCTTC
CSARQGDGYTF
>TRBJ2-3|TRBD2|-|TRBV15|16
TGTGCCACCAGCCGGACTAGCGGGGGGGCCGCAGATACGCAGTATTTT
CATSRTSGGAADTQYF
>TRBJ2-1|-|-|TRBV29-1|13
TGCAGCGTTTCCCTCACAGGGCAAAATGAGCAGTTCTTC
CSVSLTGQNEQFF
>TRBJ1-2|-|-|TRBV30|13
TGTGCCTGGAGTGTCCCAGGGGCAGGTGGCTACACCTTC
CAWSVPGAGGYTF
>TRBJ2-3|-|once|TRBV7-2|15
TGTGCCAGCAGCTTAGTGGCGGACTTCACAGATACGCAGTATTTT
CASSLVADFTDTQYF
>TRBJ2-1|TRBD2|-|TRBV5-1|15
TGCGCCAGCAGCTTGGGCGGGAGGACCTACAATGAGCAGTTCTTC
CASSLGGRTYNEQFF
>TRBJ1-1|TRBD1|-|TRBV6-5|14
TGTGCCAGCAGTTACGCGGACAGGGAAGACGAAGCTTTCTTT
CASSYADREDEAFF
>TRBJ2-1|-|-|TRBV7-3|18
TGTGCCAGCAGCTTAACGTTCGAGGGCCTAGGCGCCTACAATGAGCAGTTCTTC
CASSLTFEGLGAYNEQFF
>TRBJ2-7|-|-|TRBV21-1|16
TGTGCCAGCAGCAAAGCCAGGGGACTAAAAACCTACGAGCAGTACTTC
CASSKARGLKTYEQYF
>TRBJ1-4|-|once|TRBV28|16
TGTGCCAGCAGTTTGTCAGGGCCTCCCCGAAGGGAAAAACTGTTTTTT
CASSLSGPPRREKLFF
>TRBJ2-7|-|-|TRBV9|14
TGTGCCAGCAGCGTAGAGGCAGGGGTCAACGAGCAGTACTTC
CASSVEAGVNEQYF
>TRBJ2-1|TRBD2|-|TRBV11-2|16
TGTGCCAGCAGCTTGCAAGCGGGATCCTCCTACAATGAGCAGTTCTTC
CASSLQAGSSYNEQFF
>TRBJ1-1|-|-|TRBV27|12
TGTGCCACCAGGGACTCGAACACTGAAGCTTTCTTT
CATRDSNTEAFF
>TRBJ1-1|TRBD1|-|TRBV10-1|12
TGCGCCAGATGGGACAGCAACACTGAAGCTTTCTTT
CARWDSNTEAFF
>TRBJ2-1|TRBD2|-|TRBV27|17
TGTGCCAGCAGTTTATCCGGGAGGGCCCTCCGGAGCAATGAGCAGTTCTTC
CASSLSGRALRSNEQFF
>TRBJ1-1|-|-|TRBV7-9|15
TGTGCCAGCAGCCCGAGATTCGACAGCAACACTGAAGCTTTCTTT
CASSPRFDSNTEAFF
>TRBJ2-7|-|few|TRBV7-3|14
TGTGCCAGCAGCTCTCCCCCGAGGATCTACGAGCAGTACTTC
CASSSPPRIYEQYF
>TRBJ2-3|TRBD2|-|TRBV6-6|15
TGTGCCAGCAGGCTAGCGGGAGGGCCAACAGATACGCAGTATTTT
CASRLAGGPTDTQYF
>TRBJ1-5|-|-|TRBV28|13
TGTGCCAGCAGGGGCCCTCTCAATCAGCCCCAGCATTTT
CASRGPLNQPQHF
>TRBJ1-4|TRBD1|once|TRBV27|15
TGTGCCAGCAGTTTTCGGGCAGGGGGTAGGGAAAAACTGTTTTTT
CASSFRAGGREKLFF
>TRBJ2-7|TRBD2|-|TRBV30|12
TGTGCCTGGGCGCCGGGAGGGTACGAGCAGTACTTC
CAWAPGGYEQYF
>TRBJ1-5|-|few|TRBV19|13
TGTGCCAGTAGTACCTCACGGCGGGTGCCCCAGCATTTT
CASSTSRRVPQHF
>TRBJ1-1|-|few|TRBV4-1|14
TGCGCCTCGGGCGGGGGGCTACTGAACACTGAAGCTTTCTTT
CASGGGLLNTEAFF
>TRBJ2-3|-|-|TRBV6-5|15
TGTGCCAGCAGTTATACGGGTGCAGACACAGATACGCAGTATTTT
CASSYTGADTDTQYF